This passage covers 12 T cell receptor beta chains from one sample sequenced in a study of blood T cell repertoires in COVID-19. Generated by immunoSEQ multiplex PCR, the TCRdb table keeps only in-frame clones and is missing some. The sample carries about 280,000 clones, around 90% recorded once. Sample: PBMCs or T cells enriched from blood (not recorded which). These receptor sequences come from a young woman who had recovered from COVID-19.

V usage is TRBV7-9 and J usage is TRBJ1-5; 9 bases are a match to TRBD1. This CDR3 region has 12 residues. The germline gives CDR1 SEHNR, CDR2 FQNEAQ (reference sequence). CDR3 coding DNA: TGTGCTGTGGGGACAGGGACTCAGCCCCAGCATTTT. Translation: CAVGTGTQPQHF.

The chain links TRBV27 to TRBJ2-7; TRBD1 agrees at 8 bases. Trimming removed 5 bases from V and 3 bases from J; junction bases left unmatched: 9. CDR3 size: 15 residues. Germline V CDR1 and CDR2: MNHEY, SMNVEV (reference sequence). As DNA, the CDR3 is TGTGCCAGCAGTCCGAGGACAGGGATAAACTACGAGCAGTACTTC. Amino acids: CASSPRTGINYEQYF.

This clone was counted a single time. The chain joins TRBV19 to TRBJ2-2; D is perhaps TRBD2 (11 bases). The CDR3 sequence is 21 residues long. Germline loops: CDR1 LNHDA, CDR2 SQIVND (reference sequence). The V gene lost 7 bases and the J gene lost 6 bases, with 36 bases spanning the gap. The CDR3: CASIDRPGQGIAGGPSGELFF. CDR3 sequence (DNA): TGTGCCAGTATTGACCGACCGGGACAGGGGATAGCGGGGGGGCCGTCCGGGGAGCTGTTTTTT.

The chain uses TRBV27 and TRBJ1-4; a weak D match, TRBD1 (5 bases). Trimming shortened V by 2 bases and J by 4 bases, and 8 bases separated the two germline ends. The CDR3 has 14 residues. Germline-derived CDR1 and CDR2 are MNHEY and SMNVEV (reference sequence). This chain's CDR3 is CASSLGGFNEKLFF. In DNA, the CDR3 is TGTGCCAGCAGTTTAGGGGGGTTTAATGAAAAACTGTTTTTT.

V usage is TRBV7-8 and J usage is TRBJ1-1; TRBD1 is a possible D gene (5 bases). The CDR3 extends over 12 amino acids. V shed 6 bases and J shed 7 bases, with 12 bases lying between them. Germline CDR1 reads SGHVS; CDR2 reads FQNEAQ. Here the CDR3 DNA reads TGTGCCAGCAGATTCGGGAGGGGTGAAGCTTTCTTT. Protein sequence: CASRFGRGEAFF.

The V and J genes are TRBV5-1 and TRBJ1-6, with a weak D call TRBD1 (6 bases). The CDR3 is 16 residues long. CDR1 is SGHRS, CDR2 YFSETQ, per germline. Trimming took 1 base from V and 8 from J, leaving 16 bases between them. The CDR3 spells CASSLQLGGGDSPLHF. DNA for the CDR3: TGCGCCAGCAGCTTGCAATTAGGGGGGGGTGATTCACCCCTCCACTTT. The variable domain in full, with the rest retrieved from reference TRBV5-1 and TRBJ1-6, is KAGVTQTPRYLIKTRGQQVTLSCSPISGHRSVSWYQQTPGQGLQFLFEYFSETQRNKGNFPGRFSGRQFSNSRSEMNVSTLELGDSALYLCASSLQLGGGDSPLHFGNGTRLTVT.

The chain has TRBV27 and TRBJ1-6; D call uncertain. The CDR3 runs 16 residues. Trimming cost V 6 bases and J 5 bases, with 17 bases left between them. Germline V CDR1 and CDR2: MNHEY, SMNVEV (reference sequence). In DNA form, the CDR3 reads TGTGCCAGCAGCCCAAGCGCGGGTGAAAATAATTCACCCCTCCACTTT. It codes for CASSPSAGENNSPLHF.

This clone occurred once. V is TRBV6-1 and J is TRBJ2-7; 16 bases match TRBD2. The germline V gene encodes CDR1 MNHNS and CDR2 SASEGT. There are 20 residues in the CDR3. J gave up 2 bases and V 2 bases, and 12 bases lay outside the gene matches. The CDR3 protein is CASSERLGLAGGRGTYEQYF. CDR3 DNA: TGTGCCAGCAGTGAACGTCTGGGACTAGCGGGAGGGCGGGGCACCTACGAGCAGTACTTC.

J is TRBJ2-1 and V is TRBV5-5; perhaps TRBD1 as D (6 bases). The CDR3 is 15 amino acids. Deletions cut 0 bases from V and 4 bases from J, with 11 bases between. Germline V gene lookup returns CDR1 SGHKS and CDR2 YYEKEE (reference sequence). CDR3: CASSLGGTNYNEQFF. DNA for the CDR3: TGTGCCAGCAGCTTGGGGGGGACAAATTACAATGAGCAGTTCTTC. Looking up the rest from reference TRBV5-5 and TRBJ2-1 gives the full variable domain: DAGVTQSPTHLIKTRGQQVTLRCSPISGHKSVSWYQQVLGQGPQFIFQYYEKEERGRGNFPDRFSARQFPNYSSELNVNALLLGDSALYLCASSLGGTNYNEQFFGPGTRLTVL.

This chain joins TRBV4-1 and TRBJ2-5, with D perhaps matching TRBD1 (6 bases). Trimming cost V 4 bases and J 1 base, with 13 bases left between them. The length of the CDR3 is 15 residues. The germline gives CDR1 MGHRA, CDR2 YSYEKL. The CDR3 DNA is TGCGCCAGCAGCCTGAATACAGGGTCCCAAGAGACCCAGTACTTC. It is translated as CASSLNTGSQETQYF.

V is TRBV2 and J is TRBJ1-3, with D uncertain. The CDR3 has 13 residues. Germline V gene sequence: CDR1 SNHLY, CDR2 FYNNEI. Trimming took off 7 bases at V and 0 bases at J, with 7 bases between the two ends. The DNA of the CDR3 is TGTGCCAGCATCTTAGACTCTGGAAACACCATATATTTT. Protein: CASILDSGNTIYF.

J is TRBJ2-2 and V is TRBV5-1, with TRBD2 matching 14 bases. With V trimmed by 5 bases and J by 6 bases, 6 bases remained unmatched. CDR1 SGHRS and CDR2 YFSETQ come from the germline V gene. The CDR3 extends over 16 amino acids. The CDR3 is CASRSTSGRAPGELFF. The CDR3 DNA follows: TGCGCCAGCAGGTCGACTAGCGGGAGGGCCCCCGGGGAGCTGTTTTTT.